The 19 T cell receptor beta chains presented below share a single source sample, sequenced in a study of T-cell memory formation after mild COVID-19. TCRdb passed the 5' RACE reads through MiXCR, listing each CDR3 protein once. The sample lists about 440,000 distinct CDR3 sequences; around 18% were seen once. Sequenced material: PBMCs or a T cell subset sorted from them (not recorded which). These receptors were obtained from an adult woman who had mild COVID-19 (a few samples of this study predate the infection). Cell type and time point are not known.

Only a few counts were recorded for this clonotype. The V and J genes are TRBV7-9 and TRBJ1-3; D ambiguous. V was clipped by 4 bases and J by 0 bases, with 10 bases between them. Germline lookup yields CDR1 SEHNR and CDR2 FQNEAQ (reference sequence). The CDR3 has 15 amino acids. This chain's CDR3 is CASSSISPSGNTIYF. As DNA, the CDR3 is TGTGCCAGCAGCTCCATAAGTCCCTCTGGAAACACCATATATTTT.

This clonotype occurred a few times. CDR3 bases: TGTGCCAGCAGTTTAGATCTCAGCGGGACGAGCTCCTACAATGAGCAGTTCTTC. Translated, it gives CASSLDLSGTSSYNEQFF. The rearrangement links TRBV12-3 or TRBV12-4 to TRBJ2-1, with 7 bases lining up with TRBD2. With 1 base clipped from V and 0 bases from J, the junction kept 9 bases outside the gene matches. CDR3 size: 18 residues.

The rearrangement joins TRBV10-3 to TRBJ1-1; D ambiguous. CDR3 length: 14 amino acids. Trimming removed 0 bases at V and 2 bases at J, with 7 bases between. Germline V CDR1 and CDR2: ENHRY, SYGVKD. The CDR3 sequence: CAISESNGNTEAFF. The CDR3 region has the DNA TGTGCCATCAGTGAGTCGAACGGAAACACTGAAGCTTTCTTT.

The J gene is TRBJ2-1, the V gene TRBV4-1; 8 bases agree with TRBD2. Germline V gives CDR1 MGHRA, CDR2 YSYEKL. This CDR3 has 16 amino acids. The junction had 5 bases not matched to a gene; V was cut back by 0 bases and J by 4 bases. The CDR3 nucleotides are TGCGCCAGCAGCCAAGAACCAGCGGGGGATTACAATGAGCAGTTCTTC. This translates into CASSQEPAGDYNEQFF.

This clonotype was seen a few times. The chain couples TRBV7-9 to TRBJ1-5; D remains unclear. Trimming shortened V by 3 bases and J by 5 bases, and 8 bases separated the two germline ends. The CDR3 consists of 13 residues. Germline V gene sequence: CDR1 SEHNR, CDR2 FQNEAQ (reference sequence). CDR3 DNA sequence: TGTGCCAGCAGCTTGAAGTCCGATCAGCCCCAGCATTTT. Translating gives CASSLKSDQPQHF.

This clonotype was detected a few times. The chain uses TRBV20-1 and TRBJ2-3, with D possibly TRBD2 on 6 matching bases. V was trimmed by 3 bases and J by 3 bases, leaving 13 bases between them. This CDR3 spans 14 amino acids. Germline V gives CDR1 DFQATT, CDR2 SNEGSKA (reference sequence). The CDR3 protein is CSASLSGETDTQYF. The CDR3 DNA follows: TGCAGTGCTAGTCTTTCGGGGGAGACAGATACGCAGTATTTT.

Many counts were recorded for this clonotype. The V and J genes are TRBV6-1 and TRBJ2-1, with D perhaps given as TRBD1 or TRBD2 (6 bases each). Germline V lookup: CDR1 MNHNS, CDR2 SASEGT. The CDR3 runs to 14 residues. Trimming stripped 5 bases from V and 3 bases from J, with 11 bases between. DNA of the CDR3: TGTGCCAGCAGTAGCCGGGGGCTCTACAATGAGCAGTTCTTC. Protein product: CASSSRGLYNEQFF.

This chain joins TRBV15 and TRBJ2-2; D could derive from TRBD1 or TRBD2 (7 bases each). The CDR3 runs 13 residues. CDR1 and CDR2 from the germline V gene are LNHNV and YYDKDF (reference sequence). The V end was cut by 11 bases, the J end by 2 bases, with 12 bases between. In DNA, the CDR3 is TGTGCCGGGGGGGACAGAAACACCGGGGAGCTGTTTTTT. Amino acids: CAGGDRNTGELFF.

In this sample, this clonotype turned up a few times. The V and J genes are TRBV29-1 and TRBJ1-5; no firm D call. This CDR3 is built from 13 residues. Trimming pared 0 bases from V and 6 bases from J, leaving 9 bases between. Germline lookup yields CDR1 SQVTM and CDR2 ANQGSEA. CDR3 residues: CSVEENEFQPQHF. Here the CDR3 DNA reads TGCAGCGTTGAAGAGAACGAATTTCAGCCCCAGCATTTT.

V is TRBV7-2 and J is TRBJ2-1, with 9 bases matching TRBD2. In germline, CDR1 is SGHTA, CDR2 FQGNSA. The CDR3 loop spans 17 amino acids. Trimming removed 1 base from V and 8 bases from J; junction bases left unmatched: 12. The CDR3 nucleotides read TGTGCCAGCAGCTTAGTCGCGTCAGGCGGGGGGGGATATGAGCAGTTCTTC. As protein: CASSLVASGGGGYEQFF.

In this sample, this clonotype turned up many times. The DNA of the CDR3 is TGTGCCAGTAGTCAACTAGCGGGAGTCTTCAATGAGCAGTTCTTC. Amino acid sequence: CASSQLAGVFNEQFF. The chain carries TRBV19 and TRBJ2-1, with 11 bases fitting TRBD2. This CDR3 comprises 15 residues. Germline-derived CDR1 and CDR2 are LNHDA and SQIVND (reference sequence). Losses at the gene ends were 5 bases for V and 6 bases for J; bases not matched to a gene: 6.

The CDR3, as DNA: TGCGCCAGCAGCTTAAAACTAGCGGGAGACAAAGATACGCAGTATTTT. Its protein is CASSLKLAGDKDTQYF. The chain links TRBV5-1 to TRBJ2-3, with 11 bases identical to TRBD2. Germline V gene sequence: CDR1 SGHRS, CDR2 YFSETQ. With V trimmed by 2 bases and J by 5 bases, 7 bases remained unmatched. The CDR3 length is 16 residues.

The chain combines TRBV24-1 with TRBJ2-1; 7 bases fit TRBD1. V lost 4 bases, J lost 5 bases, and 10 bases stayed unmatched. Germline CDR1 and CDR2: KGHDR and SFDVKD. The CDR3 is made up of 16 amino acids. The CDR3, as DNA: TGTGCCACCAGTGACCTGACAGGGCCTAATCACAATGAGCAGTTCTTC. It translates to CATSDLTGPNHNEQFF.

The J gene is TRBJ1-5, the V gene TRBV4-3, with a weak D call TRBD1 (5 bases). Germline CDR1 LGHNA, CDR2 YSLEER. The ends were cut back, 1 base at V and 4 bases at J, with 17 bases in the middle. The CDR3 extends over 17 amino acids. The CDR3: CASSQGPFGQSNQPQHF. DNA of the CDR3: TGCGCCAGCAGCCAAGGGCCCTTCGGACAATCTAATCAGCCCCAGCATTTT.

This clonotype occurred a few times. The rearrangement uses TRBV7-3 and TRBJ2-1; 7 bases match TRBD1. This CDR3 is 15 amino acids long. CDR1 is SGHTA, CDR2 FQGTGA, per germline. Trimming at V came to 5 bases and at J to 10 bases, leaving 14 bases not matched to a gene. The CDR3, as DNA: TGTGCCAGCAGCCCCGGGACAGCACCTGGTGGGGAGCAGTTCTTC. Translated, it gives CASSPGTAPGGEQFF. Drawing the rest from reference TRBV7-3 and TRBJ2-1, the complete variable domain is GAGVSQTPSNKVTEKGKYVELRCDPISGHTALYWYRQSLGQGPEFLIYFQGTGAADDSGLPNDRFFAVRPEGSVSTLKIQRTERGDSAVYLCASSPGTAPGGEQFFGPGTRLTVL.

The CDR3: CASPSPSGASGSVGTDTQYF. The CDR3 DNA follows: TGTGCCAGCCCGTCCCCGTCAGGGGCTAGCGGGAGTGTGGGAACAGATACGCAGTATTTT. This sequence joins TRBV12-3 or TRBV12-4 and TRBJ2-3; 10 nucleotides agree with TRBD2. There are 20 residues in the CDR3. With 8 bases clipped from V and 3 bases from J, the junction kept 23 bases outside the gene matches.

This clonotype was detected a few times. This chain connects TRBV7-6 to TRBJ2-2; D may be TRBD2 (5 bases). This CDR3 has 14 amino acids. The germline CDR1 and CDR2 sequences are SGHVS and FNYEAQ. Trimming took off 6 bases at V and 2 bases at J, with 10 bases between the two ends. The CDR3 spells CASRFRGNTGELFF. The CDR3 DNA reads TGTGCCAGCAGATTCCGGGGTAACACCGGGGAGCTGTTTTTT. The full variable domain, rest sourced from reference TRBV7-6 and TRBJ2-2, is GAGVSQSPRYKVTKRGQDVALRCDPISGHVSLYWYRQALGQGPEFLTYFNYEAQQDKSGLPNDRFSAERPEGSISTLTIQRTEQRDSAMYRCASRFRGNTGELFFGEGSRLTVL.

The chain joins TRBV30 to TRBJ1-1; D is undetermined. The CDR3 runs to 11 residues. CDR1 is GTSNPN and CDR2 is SVGIG in the germline V gene (reference sequence). V lost 2 bases and J 11 bases, leaving 12 bases between the germline ends. The CDR3 reads CAWSNSFLAFF. The DNA of the CDR3 is TGTGCCTGGAGTAATAGCTTTCTTGCTTTCTTT.

The rearrangement uses TRBV7-2 and TRBJ2-1, with TRBD2 matching over 7 bases. This CDR3 comprises 12 residues. Germline trimming cut 3 bases from V and 10 bases from J; bases unmatched to any gene: 3. Per germline, CDR1 SGHTA and CDR2 FQGNSA. The CDR3 sequence: CASSFLTSEQFF. CDR3 nucleotide sequence: TGTGCCAGCAGCTTCCTGACTAGCGAGCAGTTCTTC.